A selection of T cell receptor beta chains follows, all from one sample in a study of cytomegalovirus exposure and HLA in healthy donors. Sequenced by immunoSEQ multiplex PCR; TCRdb stores in-frame clones only, minus some. The table records 150,000 to 200,000 clones, 9.5% to 15% of them present only once. The sequencing sample was made of PBMCs. These receptors originate from a man between 45 and 60 years old in good health and CMV-seropositive. Both conserved end residues are part of each CDR3. D genes are given only for firm matches. Rows give clone size only sometimes, using once, few, many, or a class for an expanded clone.

J gene	V gene	D gene	clone size	CDR3 protein	CDR3 DNA
TRBJ1-1	TRBV7-2	TRBD1	few	CASSRDREWEAFF	TGTGCCAGCAGCAGGGACAGGGAATGGGAAGCTTTCTTT
TRBJ2-6	TRBV27	NA	NA	CASSLSAGVVSGANVLTF	TGTGCCAGCAGTTTATCGGCAGGGGTCGTCTCTGGGGCCAACGTCCTGACTTTC
TRBJ2-2	TRBV6-5	NA	NA	CASSSGQGNTGELFF	NA
TRBJ1-1	TRBV19	TRBD1	NA	CASSTDRASNTEAFF	TGTGCCAGTAGTACTGACAGGGCTTCGAACACTGAAGCTTTCTTT
TRBJ2-5	TRBV7-6	NA	few	CASSLGTGQETQYF	TGTGCCAGCAGCTTGGGAACAGGACAAGAGACCCAGTACTTC
TRBJ1-1	TRBV10-3	NA	NA	CAISEVGEAFF	TGTGCCATCAGTGAGGTCGGTGAAGCTTTCTTT
TRBJ1-1	TRBV5-6	TRBD1	NA	CASSVWTGRMNTEAFF	TGTGCCAGCAGCGTTTGGACAGGAAGGATGAACACTGAAGCTTTCTTT
TRBJ2-1	TRBV15	TRBD2	NA	CATSRSGGLAGGPGNEQFF	TGTGCCACCAGCAGATCCGGGGGACTAGCGGGGGGGCCAGGGAATGAGCAGTTCTTC
TRBJ1-2	TRBV7-6	TRBD1	few	CASSLGAGTAEYGYTF	TGTGCCAGCAGCTTAGGGGCCGGGACAGCGGAATATGGCTACACCTTC
TRBJ2-5	TRBV27	NA	NA	CASSFGRGRGETQYF	TGTGCCAGCAGTTTCGGCAGGGGAAGAGGAGAGACCCAGTACTTC
TRBJ2-5	TRBV11-2	NA	few	CASSLGAAGRETQYF	TGTGCCAGCAGCTTAGGGGCGGCAGGGCGAGAGACCCAGTACTTC
TRBJ1-4	TRBV19	NA	NA	CASSQAVLEKLFF	TGTGCCAGTAGTCAGGCAGTTCTTGAAAAACTGTTTTTT
TRBJ1-5	TRBV9	NA	few	CASNSGGVEQPQHF	TGTGCCAGCAATTCGGGGGGGGTAGAGCAGCCCCAGCATTTT
TRBJ1-2	TRBV19	TRBD1	few	CASSTSTGPGGYTF	TGTGCCAGTAGTACCTCGACAGGGCCTGGCGGCTACACCTTC
TRBJ1-4	TRBV2	TRBD1	NA	CASSLDRAATNEKLFF	TGTGCCAGCAGTCTGGACAGGGCTGCAACTAATGAAAAACTGTTTTTT
TRBJ2-1	TRBV7-6	TRBD1	few	CASSQEGGLYNEQFF	TGTGCCAGCAGCCAGGAAGGGGGCCTCTACAATGAGCAGTTCTTC
TRBJ2-5	TRBV11-3	TRBD1	once	CASSHSSGTGETQYF	TGTGCCAGCAGTCATAGTTCCGGGACAGGAGAGACCCAGTACTTC
TRBJ1-2	TRBV25-1	NA	NA	CATKSQEEGYTF	TGTGCCACTAAATCACAGGAAGAGGGCTACACCTTC
TRBJ1-2	TRBV9	TRBD1	few	CASSASGGLGYGYTF	TGTGCCAGCAGCGCCTCAGGGGGGCTAGGCTATGGCTACACCTTC
TRBJ1-2	TRBV7-2	TRBD1	few	CASSSLMDRSKGGYTF	TGTGCCAGCAGCTCCCTAATGGACAGGAGTAAGGGTGGCTACACCTTC
TRBJ1-4	TRBV7-2	NA	NA	CASSFQEKLFF	TGTGCCAGCAGTTTCCAGGAAAAACTGTTTTTT
TRBJ2-1	TRBV28	NA	few	CASRSTGRRRGEQFF	TGTGCCAGCAGGTCGACTGGACGCCGAAGGGGTGAGCAGTTCTTC
TRBJ2-2	TRBV27	NA	NA	CASSYEGVMVGELFF	TGTGCCAGCAGTTATGAAGGGGTAATGGTCGGGGAGCTGTTTTTT
TRBJ2-5	TRBV5-6	NA	NA	CASSFQGNGETQYF	TGTGCCAGCAGCTTCCAGGGGAACGGAGAGACCCAGTACTTC
TRBJ2-4	TRBV5-6	NA	NA	CASSPRSLSRAKNIQYF	TGTGCCAGCAGCCCAAGGAGCCTTTCTAGAGCCAAAAACATTCAGTACTTC
TRBJ2-7	TRBV4-3	NA	few	CASSHGGPGAYEQYF	TGCGCCAGCAGCCACGGAGGCCCGGGGGCCTACGAGCAGTACTTC
TRBJ1-2	TRBV19	TRBD1	NA	CASSIGSGGYYGYTF	TGTGCCAGTAGTATCGGTTCAGGGGGATACTATGGCTACACCTTC
TRBJ1-2	TRBV11-2	NA	few	CASSSPAGWIGGYTF	TGTGCCAGCAGCTCCCCGGCAGGGTGGATAGGGGGCTACACCTTC